This T cell receptor (beta chain) stems from a study of shared clonotypes between healthy human individuals. Across the whole study: With ages of 18 to 49, the donors were a couple of women and three men.

Germline CDR1 SEHNR, CDR2 FQNEAQ (reference sequence). The V segment lost 1 base and the J segment 8 bases; nucleotides outside the gene matches: 0. The CDR3 runs 12 residues. CD45RO negativity and positive selection for CCR7 defined naive CD8 cells, a population that excluded terminally differentiated effector memory CD45RA+ cells. Adult Caucasians living in Nashville, Tennessee made up all of the donors. Clones were sequenced by immunoSEQ multiplex PCR, and TCRdb holds only the in-frame ones, with some missing. Among about 2.1 million clones, just over 90% were seen once, and the ten largest hold around 1.7%. This clone was observed a handful of times. Other DNA sequences of this sample code for an identical CDR3.

V gene TRBV7-9 combines with J gene TRBJ1-1, with 8 bases lining up with TRBD1. Sequenced sample: naive CD8+ T cells from PBMCs. This TCR was sampled from a man in his late teens or twenties in good health. Some clones in this sample may be carry-over from other donors' samples. The CDR3 loop reads CASSLGTGEAFF. The CDR3 DNA sequence: TGTGCCAGCAGCTTAGGGACAGGGGAAGCTTTCTTT. Full variable domain (remainder filled in from reference TRBV7-9 and TRBJ1-1): DTGVSQNPRHKITKRGQNVTFRCDPISEHNRLYWYRQTLGQGPEFLTYFQNEAQLEKSRLLSDRFSAERPKGSFSTLEIQRTEQGDSAMYLCASSLGTGEAFFGQGTRLTVV.